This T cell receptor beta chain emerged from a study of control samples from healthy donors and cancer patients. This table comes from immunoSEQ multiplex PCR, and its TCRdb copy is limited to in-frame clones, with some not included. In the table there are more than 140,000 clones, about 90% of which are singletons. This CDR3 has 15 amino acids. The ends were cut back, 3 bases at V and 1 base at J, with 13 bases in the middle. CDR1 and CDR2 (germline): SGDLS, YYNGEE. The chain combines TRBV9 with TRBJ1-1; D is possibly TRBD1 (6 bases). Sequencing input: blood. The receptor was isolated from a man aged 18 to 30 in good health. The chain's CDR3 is CASSGPGHQNTEAFF. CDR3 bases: TGTGCCAGCAGCGGGCCGGGACACCAGAACACTGAAGCTTTCTTT.